These 15 T cell receptor beta chains share one sample of origin, sequenced in a study of T cells in Graves' hyperthyroidism and ophthalmopathy. RNA transcripts gave rise to amplified TCR beta CDR3 regions. Using the HTBI primer set, a first-round RT-PCR was run on the TCR CDR3. TCRdb recomputed calls from the multiplex PCR reads with MiXCR, one row per CDR3 protein. In the table there are 300,000 to 400,000 distinct CDR3 sequences, approximately 14% of which are singletons. Material: blood. The receptors were sampled from a woman aged 55-75 years with Graves' hyperthyroidism.

This chain links TRBV2 with TRBJ1-5, with 12 bases that match TRBD1. Trimming at V came to 6 bases and at J to 2 bases, leaving 5 bases not matched to a gene. CDR1 and CDR2 from the germline V gene are SNHLY and FYNNEI. The CDR3 sequence is 16 residues long. This chain's CDR3 is CASRGTGGPGNQPQHF. As DNA, the CDR3 is TGTGCCAGCAGGGGGACAGGGGGCCCGGGCAATCAGCCCCAGCATTTT.

In this sample, this clonotype turned up many times. The chain recombines TRBV28 with TRBJ1-2; a possible D gene is TRBD1 (5 bases). Trimming left V 6 bases short and J 0 bases short, with 11 bases between. This CDR3 spans 14 amino acids. Germline values: CDR1 MDHEN, CDR2 SYDVKM. In nucleotides, the CDR3 is TGTGCCAGCAGGGAACCGGGGGCTAACTATGGCTACACCTTC. Its translation is CASREPGANYGYTF.

There are many counts of this clonotype. V and J are TRBV6-5 and TRBJ1-3, with TRBD1 matching 8 bases. The V segment lost 5 bases and the J segment 3 bases; nucleotides outside the gene matches: 9. Germline-derived CDR1 and CDR2 are MNHEY and SVGAGI. The CDR3 totals 16 residues. CDR3 amino acids: CASSISGGVDGNTIYF. The CDR3 DNA reads as TGTGCCAGCAGTATATCAGGGGGCGTAGATGGAAACACCATATATTTT.

In this sample, this clonotype turned up many times. The rearrangement uses TRBV12-3 or TRBV12-4 and TRBJ1-2, with D possibly being TRBD1 (5 bases). The CDR3 has 13 residues. Trimming cost V 4 bases and J 3 bases, with 9 bases left between them. CDR3 sequence reads: CASSSIGDYGYTF. The CDR3 coding sequence is TGTGCCAGCAGTTCTATAGGGGACTATGGCTACACCTTC.

The chain links TRBV2 to TRBJ2-7; TRBD1 agrees at 10 bases. Germline values: CDR1 SNHLY, CDR2 FYNNEI. The ends lost 5 bases at V and 5 bases at J; junction bases unmatched: 12. The CDR3 has 16 amino acids. CDR3 sequence (DNA): TGTGCCAGCAGTTACCCAAAGGGACAGGGGATCAACGAGCAGTACTTC. Its protein is CASSYPKGQGINEQYF.

This clonotype occurred once. A read error may produce the germline difference seen at one junction end. For the CDR3, the DNA is TGTGCCGGCAGCTTAGGGTTGCAGGGCTCCTACGAGCAGTACTTC. Translated, it gives CAGSLGLQGSYEQYF. The chain uses TRBV7-3 and TRBJ2-7; possibly TRBD1 for D (5 bases). The CDR3 is made up of 15 amino acids. Looked up from germline, CDR1 is SGHTA and CDR2 is FQGTGA.

This clonotype was recorded many times. The V call is TRBV11-3, the J call TRBJ2-5, with D unclear. Germline V gene sequence: CDR1 SGHNT, CDR2 YENEEA. The CDR3 consists of 12 residues. V was cut by 1 base and J by 4 bases, with 4 bases left in between. CDR3 loop: CASSLVAETQYF. In DNA, the CDR3 is TGTGCCAGCAGCTTAGTCGCAGAGACCCAGTACTTC.

The J gene is TRBJ1-1, the V gene TRBV5-6; 7 bases map to TRBD1. The germline gives CDR1 SGHDT, CDR2 YYEEEE. V shed 3 bases and J 7 bases; nucleotides not matched to a gene: 15. This CDR3 contains 16 residues. CDR3 sequence reads: CASSSNRLDRLYEAFF. The CDR3 DNA is TGTGCCAGCAGCTCCAACCGATTGGACAGGCTATATGAAGCTTTCTTT.

This clonotype has at least ten counts. The chain uses TRBV28 and TRBJ2-1; 11 bases fit TRBD1. Unmatched junction bases numbered 11, after V lost 6 bases and J lost 7 bases. The CDR3 consists of 16 residues. Germline CDR1 MDHEN, CDR2 SYDVKM. CDR3 loop: CASSSPRDRGRNEQFF. In DNA, the CDR3 is TGTGCCAGCAGCTCACCCCGGGACAGGGGGAGAAATGAGCAGTTCTTC.

This clonotype turned up a few times. This chain joins TRBV6-5 and TRBJ2-1; 8 bases fit TRBD2. Germline V lookup: CDR1 MNHEY, CDR2 SVGAGI. V was clipped by 2 bases and J by 8 bases; unmatched bases: 5. CDR3 length: 14 amino acids. The CDR3 region is CASSYGTSIYEQFF. The CDR3 nucleotides are TGTGCCAGCAGTTACGGGACTAGTATCTATGAGCAGTTCTTC.

This clonotype appeared many times. The rearrangement joins TRBV28 to TRBJ2-5, with a tentative D call TRBD1 (6 bases). The V and J ends lost 2 bases and 2 bases respectively, with 12 bases between them. CDR3 length equals 15 residues. Germline values: CDR1 MDHEN, CDR2 SYDVKM. The CDR3 bases are TGTGCCAGCAGTTTACACCCCGGACAGCAAGAGACCCAGTACTTC. This codes for CASSLHPGQQETQYF. The variable domain in full, completed from reference TRBV28 and TRBJ2-5, reads DVKVTQSSRYLVKRTGEKVFLECVQDMDHENMFWYRQDPGLGLRLIYFSYDVKMKEKGDIPEGYSVSREKKERFSLILESASTNQTSMYLCASSLHPGQQETQYFGPGTRLLVL.

This chain uses TRBV4-2 with TRBJ2-3, with 10 bases lining up with TRBD2. Germline CDR1 LGHNA, CDR2 YNFKEQ. The V and J ends lost 10 bases and 11 bases, in that order; junction bases with no gene match: 12. CDR3 length: 13 residues. Here the CDR3 DNA reads TGTGCCATCAGTGAGAAACTAGCGGGATTGCAGTATTTT. It is translated as CAISEKLAGLQYF.

The rearrangement joins TRBV28 to TRBJ2-7, with D perhaps TRBD2 (6 bases). CDR3 length: 15 amino acids. Germline V gene data show CDR1 as MDHEN and CDR2 as SYDVKM. V dropped 7 bases and J dropped 7 bases, with 23 bases sitting between them. The CDR3, as DNA: TGTGCCAGCACCCTCCGACTAGAGGGAGGCTATGAGCAGTACTTC. Its translation: CASTLRLEGGYEQYF. Full variable domain (rest looked up from reference TRBV28 and TRBJ2-7): DVKVTQSSRYLVKRTGEKVFLECVQDMDHENMFWYRQDPGLGLRLIYFSYDVKMKEKGDIPEGYSVSREKKERFSLILESASTNQTSMYLCASTLRLEGGYEQYFGPGTRLTVT.

This clonotype appeared many times. This chain connects TRBV12-5 to TRBJ2-3, with a possible D match to TRBD1 (6 bases). CDR3 length: 15 residues. Germline V lookup: CDR1 LGHNT, CDR2 FRNRAP. Trimming removed 0 bases from V and 5 bases from J, with 12 bases in between. The CDR3 loop reads CASGLVMDRGDTQYF. The CDR3 DNA reads as TGTGCTAGTGGTTTGGTGATGGACAGAGGAGATACGCAGTATTTT.

In this sample, this clonotype turned up many times. V and J are TRBV5-1 and TRBJ2-3; 7 bases are a match to TRBD2. Unmatched junction bases numbered 5, after V lost 0 bases and J lost 4 bases. CDR3 size: 15 residues. CDR1 and CDR2 from the germline V gene are SGHRS and YFSETQ. The CDR3 region has the DNA TGCGCCAGCAGCTTGGGCGGGAGTGTCGCAGATACGCAGTATTTT. Translated: CASSLGGSVADTQYF.